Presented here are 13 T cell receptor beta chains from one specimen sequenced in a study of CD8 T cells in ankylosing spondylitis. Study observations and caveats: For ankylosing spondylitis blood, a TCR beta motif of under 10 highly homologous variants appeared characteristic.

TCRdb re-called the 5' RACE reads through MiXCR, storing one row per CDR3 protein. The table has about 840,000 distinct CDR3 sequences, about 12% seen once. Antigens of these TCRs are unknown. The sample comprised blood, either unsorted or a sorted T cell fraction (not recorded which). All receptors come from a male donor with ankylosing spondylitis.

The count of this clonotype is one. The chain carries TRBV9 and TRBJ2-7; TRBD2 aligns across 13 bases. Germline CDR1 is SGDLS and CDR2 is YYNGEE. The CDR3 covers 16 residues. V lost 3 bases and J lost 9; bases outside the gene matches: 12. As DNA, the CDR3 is TGTGCCAGCAGCGCCCACCGGACTAGCGGGAGTGCTAGGCAGTACTTC. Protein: CASSAHRTSGSARQYF.

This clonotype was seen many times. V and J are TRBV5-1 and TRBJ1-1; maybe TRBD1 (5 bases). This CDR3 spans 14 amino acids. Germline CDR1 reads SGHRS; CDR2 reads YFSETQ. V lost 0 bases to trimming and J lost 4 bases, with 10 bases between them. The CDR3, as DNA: TGCGCCAGCAGCTTGGAGGGGTTAGGCACTGAAGCTTTCTTT. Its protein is CASSLEGLGTEAFF.

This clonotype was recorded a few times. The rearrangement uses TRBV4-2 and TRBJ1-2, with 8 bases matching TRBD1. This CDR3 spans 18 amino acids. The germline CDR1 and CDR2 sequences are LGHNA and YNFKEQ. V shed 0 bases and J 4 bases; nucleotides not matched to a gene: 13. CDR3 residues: CASSQDSRTSGTGYGYTF. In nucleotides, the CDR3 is TGTGCCAGCAGCCAAGATTCTAGGACCTCCGGGACAGGCTATGGCTACACCTTC.

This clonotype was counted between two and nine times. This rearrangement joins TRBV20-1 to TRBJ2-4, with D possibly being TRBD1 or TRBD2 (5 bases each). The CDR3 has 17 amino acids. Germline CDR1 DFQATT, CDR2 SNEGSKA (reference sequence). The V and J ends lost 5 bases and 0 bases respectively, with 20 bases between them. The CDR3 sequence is CSAWDLRTRVAKNIQYF. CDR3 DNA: TGCAGTGCTTGGGACCTCCGGACCCGCGTAGCCAAAAACATTCAGTACTTC.

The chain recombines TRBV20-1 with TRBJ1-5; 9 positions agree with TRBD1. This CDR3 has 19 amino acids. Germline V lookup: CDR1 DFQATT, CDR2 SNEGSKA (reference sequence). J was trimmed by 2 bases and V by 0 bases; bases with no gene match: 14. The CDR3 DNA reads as TGCAGTGCTAGAGATCTCAAGAACAGGGGGCAGATGGGCAATCAGCCCCAGCATTTT. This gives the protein CSARDLKNRGQMGNQPQHF.

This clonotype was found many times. The CDR3, as DNA: TGTGCCAGCAGTCTTATGGGGAACGAGCAGTACTTC. It encodes CASSLMGNEQYF. V is TRBV3-1 and J is TRBJ2-7; D gene ambiguous. The CDR3 covers 12 residues. Germline V CDR1 and CDR2: LGHDT, YNNKEL (reference sequence). The ends were cut back, 6 bases at V and 5 bases at J, with 11 bases in the middle.

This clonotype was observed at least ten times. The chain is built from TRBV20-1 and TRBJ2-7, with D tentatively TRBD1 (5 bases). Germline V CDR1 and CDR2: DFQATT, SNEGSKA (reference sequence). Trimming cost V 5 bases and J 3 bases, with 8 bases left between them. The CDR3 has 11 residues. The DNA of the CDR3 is TGCAGTGCTGCAGACAGCTACGAGCAGTACTTC. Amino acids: CSAADSYEQYF.

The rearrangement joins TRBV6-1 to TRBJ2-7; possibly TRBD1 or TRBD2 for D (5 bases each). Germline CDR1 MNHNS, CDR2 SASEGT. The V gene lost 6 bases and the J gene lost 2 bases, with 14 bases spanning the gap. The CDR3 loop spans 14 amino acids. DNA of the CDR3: TGTGCCAGCAGAGATGGGACGGAGGCCTACGAGCAGTACTTC. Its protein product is CASRDGTEAYEQYF.

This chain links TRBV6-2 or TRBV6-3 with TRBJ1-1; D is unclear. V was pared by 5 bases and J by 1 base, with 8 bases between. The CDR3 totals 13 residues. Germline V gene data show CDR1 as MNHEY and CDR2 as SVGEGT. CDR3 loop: CASSREENTEAFF. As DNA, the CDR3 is TGTGCCAGCAGTCGAGAAGAGAACACTGAAGCTTTCTTT.

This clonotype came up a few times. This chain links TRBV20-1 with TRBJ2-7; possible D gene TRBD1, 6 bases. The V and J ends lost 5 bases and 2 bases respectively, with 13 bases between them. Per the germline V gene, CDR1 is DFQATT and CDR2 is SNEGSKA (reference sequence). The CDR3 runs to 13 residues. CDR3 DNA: TGCAGTGCTTGGAGACAGGTTGCCTACGAGCAGTACTTC. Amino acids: CSAWRQVAYEQYF.

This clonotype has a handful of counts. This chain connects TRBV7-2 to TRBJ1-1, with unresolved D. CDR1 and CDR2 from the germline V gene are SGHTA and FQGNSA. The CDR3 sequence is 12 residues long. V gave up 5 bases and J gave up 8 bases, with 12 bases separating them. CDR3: CASSLDRLEAFF. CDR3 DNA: TGTGCCAGCAGCCTGGACCGCCTGGAAGCTTTCTTT.

CDR3 in amino acids: CASSQEYGGGTQYF. CDR3 nucleotide sequence: TGCGCCAGCAGCCAAGAATACGGCGGTGGGACCCAGTACTTC. The chain has TRBV4-3 and TRBJ2-5; D gene unclear. The CDR3 consists of 14 residues. Trimming took off 0 bases at V and 7 bases at J, with 12 bases between the two ends. Germline loops: CDR1 LGHNA, CDR2 YSLEER.

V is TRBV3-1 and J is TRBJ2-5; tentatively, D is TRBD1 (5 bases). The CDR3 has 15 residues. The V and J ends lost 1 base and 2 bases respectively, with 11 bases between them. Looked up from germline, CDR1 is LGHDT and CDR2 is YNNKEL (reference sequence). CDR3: CASSQGYDSQETQYF. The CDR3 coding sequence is TGTGCCAGCAGCCAAGGATACGACAGTCAAGAGACCCAGTACTTC.